The present T cell receptor (beta chain) was sequenced within a study of T cell responses to AZD1222 COVID-19 vaccine (dated by TCRdb to about 2021). Background for the entire study: Because spike-specific TCR depth and breadth did not differ between the two schedules, AZD1222 recipients who got a second dose at roughly 4 weeks were pooled with those who got a second dose at roughly 12 weeks. TCR sequencing covered more than 230 trial participants: roughly 200 given two doses of AZD1222 and 26 given two doses of MenACWY control vaccine. Enrollment into the trials was organized by age into subgroups of 18-55, 56-69 and 70-plus years, and those subgroups contained about 160, 30 and 59 TCR-sequenced participants, respectively. The research as a whole found: The whole spike protein was spanned by vaccine-associated CD4 TCRs, and dominant responses were seen in regions 160-218 and 743-854. Conclusions about previously exposed vaccinees are limited, since just 6 or 7 AZD1222 recipients were seropositive for SARS-CoV-2 at baseline. A significant rise in spike-specific TCR breadth and depth was observed after two AZD1222 doses relative to day 0 and relative to MenACWY recipients. Most participants were white British and females outnumbered males, and the authors suggested that clonal diversity may have been underestimated. Nearly half of unique spike-specific TCRs reportedly recognized epitopes outside regions mutated in the B.1.351 and B.1.1.7 variants. The 56-69-year group was small, and its depth increase did not reach significance, likely because of low power. No day 14 peak-response samples were available, so repertoires were characterized only after the peak T cell response.

In the case of this clone: The antigen it recognizes is unknown. Base qualities were left out, and no much larger clone turns up one base away.

Germline trimming amounts to 5 bases on V and 5 bases on J, with 7 as the count of junction bases outside the gene matches. Looking up the germline V gene (reference sequence) yields CDR1 SEHNR and CDR2 FQNEAQ. The CDR3 measures 15 amino acids from cysteine to phenylalanine. The entry retains the CDR3 DNA only, 45 bases that are in frame from base 1. In the paper's terms, the time point label means: baseline before first vaccination. Vaccinee samples came from UK trials COV001 and COV002, including a single-blind randomized controlled phase 2/3 trial of AZD1222 (ChAdOx1 nCoV-19) in healthy adults. For TCRbeta chain sequencing, PBMC samples were collected from trial participants at day 0 and at day 28 after the second dose. The CDR3 regions of human TCRbeta chains were subjected to immunosequencing. For the original study's pipeline: TCRs in the repertoires were matched against a reference library of SARS-CoV-2-specific TCRs that had been generated with the MIRA antigen-specificity platform. Breadth was defined as the fraction of unique TCRs that were SARS-CoV-2-associated. Depth was defined as the fraction of total T cells that were SARS-CoV-2-associated. Each spike-specific TCR was assigned to its reactive spike region and to a CD4 or CD8 class using the MIRA data. Log10-transformed breadth and depth values were compared by one-way ANOVA with Sidak's multiple comparisons tests. Drawn from immuneACCESS, this table holds only the in-frame rearrangements with V and J called that TCRdb kept. Clones are partly lost; checked studies trace under half to an unresolved V gene and leave the rest unexplained. V and J calls and clone size are as listed in that table; D and trimming were resolved from the DNA. The sample records some 100,000 clones, about 86% of which are singletons. Jointly, the top ten make up approximately 15% of the sample.

The source was peripheral blood, collected on day 0 of AZD1222 vaccination. The TCR was taken from an adult in good health. Recombination connected TRBV7-9 to TRBJ2-2; 8 bases in the junction line up with TRBD1. Here is the DNA: TGTGCCAGCAGCCCAGAGACAGGGGTGACCGGGGAGCTGTTTTTT. Its translation is CASSPETGVTGELFF.